A single sample is the source of the 2 T cell receptor beta chains below, sequenced in a study of blood T cell repertoires in COVID-19. Profiled with immunoSEQ multiplex PCR; TCRdb holds only in-frame clones, not every one. The sample lists 79,000 or so clones; around 87% were seen once. Sample: peripheral blood. All receptors come from a human donor in a cohort sampled during active COVID-19.

The rearrangement uses TRBV28 and TRBJ2-5, with 8 bases identical to TRBD1. The germline V gene encodes CDR1 MDHEN and CDR2 SYDVKM. V was clipped by 1 base and J by 5 bases; unmatched bases: 9. This CDR3 has 16 residues. The CDR3 DNA is TGTGCCAGCAGTTTATCCAGACAGGGGATTTTGGAGACCCAGTACTTC. Translated: CASSLSRQGILETQYF.

J is TRBJ1-4 and V is TRBV30; the match to TRBD1 covers 11 bases. This CDR3 is 13 amino acids long. V lost 3 bases, J lost 11 bases, and 5 bases stayed unmatched. CDR1 is GTSNPN and CDR2 is SVGIG in the germline V gene (reference sequence). CDR3 DNA: TGTGCCTGGAGGGGACAGGGGGAGGGGAAACTGTTTTTT. Amino acid sequence: CAWRGQGEGKLFF.